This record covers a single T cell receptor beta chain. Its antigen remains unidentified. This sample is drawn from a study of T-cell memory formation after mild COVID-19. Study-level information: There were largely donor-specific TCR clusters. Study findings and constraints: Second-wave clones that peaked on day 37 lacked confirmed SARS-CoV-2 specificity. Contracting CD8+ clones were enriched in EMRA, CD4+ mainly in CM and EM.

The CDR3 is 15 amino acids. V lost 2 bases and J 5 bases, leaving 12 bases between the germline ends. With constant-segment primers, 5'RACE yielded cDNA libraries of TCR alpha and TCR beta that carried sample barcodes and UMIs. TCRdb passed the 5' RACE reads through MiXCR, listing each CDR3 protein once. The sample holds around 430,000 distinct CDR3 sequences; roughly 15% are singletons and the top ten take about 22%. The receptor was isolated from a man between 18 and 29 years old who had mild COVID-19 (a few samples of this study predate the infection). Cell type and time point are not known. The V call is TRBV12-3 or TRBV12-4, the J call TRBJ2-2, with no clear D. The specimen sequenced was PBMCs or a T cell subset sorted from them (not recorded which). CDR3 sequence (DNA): TGTGCCAGCAGTTTACCCCCAGGTCTTACCGGGGAGCTGTTTTTT. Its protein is CASSLPPGLTGELFF.